This T cell receptor beta chain appears in the sequencing data of a study of identical twins. Trimming stripped 5 bases from V and 6 bases from J, with 22 bases between. The CDR3 length is 16 residues. Addition of a universal primer site occurred through template switching, and cDNA carried unique molecular identifiers. TCRdb re-derived calls from the 5' RACE reads in MiXCR, one entry per CDR3 protein. The sample has about 720,000 distinct CDR3 sequences, roughly 18% seen once; the top ten hold 10% to 15%. The study's findings and limits: The study reached conclusions through statistical analysis that was cross-sectional, not following the same donors. Insertion counts were lower in abundant cord blood beta clonotypes, a trend that memory repertoires did not show. Zero-insertion analyses were open to partial confounding by invariant MAIT and iNKT cells.

This clonotype was observed at least ten times. Its antigen is unknown. Another study also made use of these data, one on T cells expressing NK-cell markers.

The clonotype was recovered from a young woman in good health. This chain joins TRBV12-3 or TRBV12-4 and TRBJ1-2; possibly TRBD1 for D (5 bases). The sequencing sample was made of PBMCs. The CDR3 bases are TGTGCCAGCAGTGGGTACGGGGCAGGGTATTACCATGGCTACACCTTC. This sequence encodes CASSGYGAGYYHGYTF.